This TCR beta chain is drawn from a study of regulatory T cells in long-lasting Graves disease (dated by TCRdb to the early 2020s). Background for the entire study: Antithyroid drugs had been taken for less than 3 months by newly diagnosed Graves' disease patients. This study used TCR sequencing and RNA sequencing of peripheral blood to compare persistent Graves' disease patients against newly diagnosed Graves' disease patients. The study was registered as a clinical trial and conducted in China. A total of roughly 33 samples underwent TCR sequencing: about 13 from persistent and roughly 20 from newly diagnosed Graves' disease patients. General study outcomes and caveats: Sequencing and analysis were restricted to the TCR beta chain. The authors noted that the small sample size was a limitation that may lower accuracy. Persistent disease showed preferential use of TRBV28, TRBJ1-2 and TRBJ2-5, whereas newly diagnosed disease favored TRBV20-1 and TRBJ2-1. Compared with newly diagnosed patients, persistent Graves' disease patients had lower TCR Shannon entropy and fewer highly expanded clones, which suggests clonal expansion. Only peripheral blood was studied, because thyroid tissue, the primary lesion, was inaccessible. More public clonotypes were shared among persistent patients (over 2,500) than among newly diagnosed patients (966).

Read against the paper, the sample's time point label means: newly diagnosed GD, antithyroid drugs for less than 3 months. For both TCR sequencing and RNA sequencing, RNA was extracted from PBMCs in TRIzol. The diagnosis of Graves' disease was made according to American Thyroid Association guidelines. Patients for the study were recruited at an endocrinology department in Xi'an, China. Each patient gave approximately 9.7 milliliters of peripheral blood, collected in an EDTA anticoagulant tube. PBMCs were isolated by Ficoll Paque Plus density gradient separation without further T cell sorting. An Agilent 2100 Bioanalyzer and agarose gel were used to check RNA quality, and a NanoDrop 2000 was used to measure RNA concentration. Deletion took 1 base off V and 2 bases off J, with a span of 9 bases between the germline ends. The CDR3 goes from the cysteine to the phenylalanine over 15 residues. Only CDR3 DNA is held: 45 bases, read in frame from base 1.

This clonotype was observed at least ten times. Its antigen is currently not known. Nothing much larger sits one base from this clone, and base qualities are not available. Library creation used multiplex PCR. The run used an Illumina HiSeq 4000. iRepertoire HTBI primers and Arm-PCR amplification of CDR3 regions were used to construct TCR beta libraries. PCR products were gel purified before sequencing. The authors' analysis ran thus. Gene usage analysis of CDR3 amino acid clonotypes relied on the 55 to 80 TRBV and around 13 TRBJ segments identified across samples. COPE and FqMerger were used to merge filtered high-quality paired reads into contigs. Contigs were aligned with BLAST to IMGT TRBV, TRBD and TRBJ reference genes, and CDR3 was defined per IMGT. Clonotypes above 0.1% frequency were classified as highly expanded clones. Repertoire diversity was measured by Shannon entropy, and V-J evenness by the Gini coefficient. Public clonotypes were defined as clonotypes shared by more than one individual. TCRdb reanalyzed the raw reads on its own, using fastp at Q25 for trimming and MiXCR for clone calling, and kept in-frame beta chains. Under each unique CDR3 protein, matching rows form one entry showing the most common genes and DNA. These V and J calls rely on TCRdb rather than the paper's analysis. Across this sample there are about 620,000 distinct CDR3 sequences, with roughly 15% seen only once. Jointly, the top ten make up about 17% of the sample.

This same sample was also part of a study on T cells in Graves' hyperthyroidism and ophthalmopathy. As the second publication notes: A patient counted as having stable Graves' hyperthyroidism if no progression to ophthalmopathy occurred over 18 months of follow-up. Hyperthyroidism patients were newly diagnosed, with disease duration under 2 months, and aged 18 to 65 years. The study excluded patients with uncontrolled infections, other autoimmune diseases, pregnancy or lactation. Diagnoses relied on clinical symptoms, serum thyroxine and TRAb, thyroid ultrasound and orbital computed tomography. The TCR CDR3 was subjected to a first round of RT-PCR using the HTBI primer set and the Qiagen OneStep RT-PCR kit. Most expanded thyroid clonotypes (frequency above 0.001) were also detected in blood, a finding suggesting that blood repertoires may reflect thyroid immune responses. A model built on a 13 V-J signature distinguished ophthalmopathy from stable hyperthyroidism, reaching about 89% sensitivity and about 81% specificity in cross-validation and 80%/75% in testing. In validation, progression to ophthalmopathy was predicted by the model with 70.59% sensitivity and roughly 72% specificity, a median of about 6.8 months before onset. A discovery cohort of roughly 100 patients, roughly 43 with Graves' ophthalmopathy and about 58 with stable Graves' hyperthyroidism, was used to find distinguishing TCR V-J signatures. An independent validation cohort of about 19 hyperthyroidism patients and roughly 16 patients who later progressed to ophthalmopathy tested prospective prediction of ophthalmopathy. For training and testing, the roughly 100 patients in the discovery cohort were randomly divided in a 7:3 ratio. Thyroid tissue and blood T-cell repertoires from about six Graves' hyperthyroidism patients were also compared in the study. After blood sampling, hyperthyroidism patients were treated with methimazole at a starting dose of 30 mg daily, and ophthalmopathy patients were treated with high-dose intravenous methylprednisolone. Libraries were constructed in a second round of multiplex PCR, after which size selection and purification were performed. Sequencing of the libraries was done on an Illumina HiSeq2000 using paired-end 100 bp reads. Raw data were processed with SOAPnuke, discarding reads with adapters, uncalled bases, mean Phred below 15, or no exact constant-primer or identifier match. COPE v1.2.5 was used to merge high-quality paired reads, and clonotypes were defined as unique nucleotide sequences. MiTCR v1.1 was used to align clonotypes to the IMGT TRBV, TRBD and TRBJ reference segments. The analysis was restricted to V-J combinations with a frequency above 0.0001, which together covered 98% to 99.2% of the repertoires. The TCS score was defined as F50 (clonal expansion) divided by E x V (chaos), with BLOSUM62-based TCRdist calculated between CDR3 peptides within each V-J. Welch's t-statistics and random forest reduced several hundred V-J features to 13, which were used in a naive Bayes classifier (R e1071). No statistical method was used to set the sample size in advance, and investigators knew the group allocation. According to the paper, TCR Vbeta CDR3 sequencing was carried out on roughly 130 peripheral blood samples, which came from about 45 ophthalmopathy, roughly 75 hyperthyroidism and approximately 17 progressor patients.

The sample in question was peripheral blood mononuclear cells (PBMCs), obtained at new diagnosis, from a patient treated with antithyroid drugs. The chain is assembled from TRBV12-3 or TRBV12-4 and TRBJ1-5; the D gene remains uncertain. The TCR comes from a woman in her 30s with Graves disease. Donor details come from another sample of the same person, matched by shared clones. Here is the DNA: TGTGCCAGCAGTTTAGAAAGGGAGGGCAATCAGCCCCAGCATTTT. The encoded protein is CASSLEREGNQPQHF.